Sequencing of this TCR beta chain was carried out in a study of cytomegalovirus exposure and HLA in healthy donors. Findings of the study overall: Among TCR beta chains, those listed as cytomegalovirus-associated numbered 164.

This CDR3 is built from 17 residues. Germline V lookup: CDR1 MNHEY, CDR2 SMNVEV (reference sequence). The V end was cut by 5 bases, the J end by 0 bases, with 19 bases between. Use of 60 Vbeta and 13 Jbeta primers characterized the PCR. Clones were sequenced by immunoSEQ multiplex PCR, and TCRdb holds only the in-frame ones, with some missing. This table has about 160,000 clones, roughly 80% appearing once. With regard to this clone: The antigen remains undetermined.

V is TRBV27 and J is TRBJ2-5; D perhaps matches TRBD2 (6 bases). The sample was PBMCs. The receptor comes from a man younger than 45 in good health and CMV-seronegative. CDR3 loop: CASSENPGLWYQETQYF. DNA for the CDR3: TGTGCCAGCAGTGAGAATCCGGGACTCTGGTACCAAGAGACCCAGTACTTC.